These 14 T cell receptor beta chains were sequenced from one sample in a study of blood T cell repertoires in COVID-19. Clones were read by immunoSEQ multiplex PCR, and TCRdb kept only the in-frame ones, dropping some. The profile shows about 360,000 clones, roughly 88% of them singletons. The sample comprised PBMCs or T cells enriched from blood (not recorded which). The receptor set was obtained from a woman in her thirties or forties with acute COVID-19.

V usage is TRBV27 and J usage is TRBJ2-3; TRBD2 matches at 7 bases. Per germline, CDR1 MNHEY and CDR2 SMNVEV (reference sequence). V trimming: 2 bases; J trimming: 2 bases; junction bases outside the gene matches: 10. CDR3 size: 17 residues. The CDR3 is CASSLQFRGEHTDTQYF. The CDR3 region has the DNA TGTGCCAGCAGTTTACAGTTTCGGGGGGAACACACAGATACGCAGTATTTT.

V is TRBV20-1 and J is TRBJ1-5; unclear D gene. Trimming took 3 bases from V and 9 from J, leaving 18 bases between them. CDR1 DFQATT and CDR2 SNEGSKA come from the germline V gene (reference sequence). This CDR3 region has 14 residues. The CDR3, as DNA: TGCAGTGCTAGTCAGACCCCCGGGGAGACGCCCCAGCATTTT. This encodes CSASQTPGETPQHF.

The chain links TRBV4-1 to TRBJ2-1; TRBD2 agrees at 14 bases. V lost 4 bases, J lost 9 bases, and 17 bases stayed unmatched. The length of the CDR3 is 19 residues. Germline V gene data show CDR1 as MGHRA and CDR2 as YSYEKL. The CDR3 region is CASSLGTSGGPAGLIEQFF. The CDR3 DNA reads as TGCGCCAGCAGCCTCGGGACTAGCGGGGGTCCAGCGGGGTTGATTGAGCAGTTCTTC.

V and J are TRBV19 and TRBJ1-1, with unresolved D. The V end was cut by 3 bases, the J end by 1 base, with 6 bases between. Germline V lookup: CDR1 LNHDA, CDR2 SQIVND (reference sequence). CDR3 length equals 13 residues. The CDR3 loop reads CASSITANTEAFF. Here the CDR3 DNA reads TGTGCCAGTAGTATTACAGCGAACACTGAAGCTTTCTTT. The variable domain in full, completed from reference TRBV19 and TRBJ1-1, reads DGGITQSPKYLFRKEGQNVTLSCEQNLNHDAMYWYRQDPGQGLRLIYYSQIVNDFQKGDIAEGYSVSREKKESFPLTVTSAQKNPTAFYLCASSITANTEAFFGQGTRLTVV.

This clone was picked up a small number of times. The V gene is TRBV5-1, the J gene TRBJ2-2; tentatively, D is TRBD2 (5 bases). Germline CDR1 is SGHRS and CDR2 is YFSETQ. The CDR3 covers 16 residues. V shed 2 bases and J shed 4 bases, with 15 bases lying between them. The chain's CDR3 is CASSFYLDSITGELFF. CDR3 sequence (DNA): TGCGCCAGCAGCTTTTATCTGGACTCCATCACCGGGGAGCTGTTTTTT. The full variable domain, in which reference TRBV5-1 and TRBJ2-2 provide the parts outside the CDR3, is KAGVTQTPRYLIKTRGQQVTLSCSPISGHRSVSWYQQTPGQGLQFLFEYFSETQRNKGNFPGRFSGRQFSNSRSEMNVSTLELGDSALYLCASSFYLDSITGELFFGEGSRLTVL.

The chain combines TRBV19 with TRBJ1-2; TRBD1 matches at 7 bases. From germline, CDR1 is LNHDA and CDR2 SQIVND (reference sequence). The CDR3 extends over 15 amino acids. V lost 5 bases and J lost 8; bases outside the gene matches: 14. The CDR3 loop is CASSRSGLGGGGYTF. As DNA, the CDR3 is TGTGCCAGTAGTCGGTCGGGTTTAGGAGGGGGCGGCTACACCTTC.

The V gene is TRBV11-2, the J gene TRBJ2-1, with TRBD1 identical over 7 bases. Trimming cost V 0 bases and J 10 bases; bases outside gene matches: 12. Germline V gives CDR1 SGHAT, CDR2 FQNNGV. The CDR3 extends over 16 amino acids. The CDR3 loop reads CASSLDQGPSDREQFF. The CDR3 region has the DNA TGTGCCAGCAGCTTAGATCAGGGTCCATCGGACAGGGAGCAGTTCTTC.

CDR3 loop: CASGKNMAGDGYTF. CDR3 nucleotides: TGTGCCAGCGGGAAGAACATGGCGGGGGATGGCTACACCTTC. This chain links TRBV27 with TRBJ1-2; tentatively, D is TRBD1 (5 bases). Germline V CDR1 and CDR2: MNHEY, SMNVEV (reference sequence). The germline V and J ends were trimmed by 8 bases and 6 bases, with 19 bases remaining between them. This CDR3 has 14 amino acids.

The chain recombines TRBV29-1 with TRBJ2-1; 9 positions agree with TRBD2. Trimming took 3 bases from V and 4 from J; bases not matched to a gene: 7. Germline V CDR1 and CDR2: SQVTM, ANQGSEA. The CDR3 is 15 amino acids. The CDR3 region is CSVDQRGVEYNEQFF. CDR3 sequence (DNA): TGCAGCGTTGACCAGCGGGGGGTTGAATACAATGAGCAGTTCTTC.

As regards this clone: Within the sample, other DNA sequences also encode this same CDR3. The chain employs TRBV6-5 and TRBJ1-5; D is perhaps TRBD1 (5 bases). Germline V gene sequence: CDR1 MNHEY, CDR2 SVGAGI. V lost 0 bases to trimming and J lost 4 bases, with 10 bases between them. This CDR3 has 15 residues. The CDR3, as DNA: TGTGCCAGCAGTTACTCAAGGGAGGGGAATCAGCCCCAGCATTTT. It encodes CASSYSREGNQPQHF.

In this sample, this clone turned up once. This chain joins TRBV20-1 and TRBJ1-5; TRBD1 might be the D (5 bases). CDR1 and CDR2 from the germline V gene are DFQATT and SNEGSKA (reference sequence). The CDR3 is 14 residues long. The V end was cut by 3 bases, the J end by 7 bases, with 16 bases between. The CDR3 region is CSASKPIPGQPQHF. The CDR3 nucleotides are TGCAGTGCTAGTAAGCCCATCCCAGGGCAGCCCCAGCATTTT.

The CDR3 loop is CASSQRQFREKLFF. CDR3 bases: TGTGCCAGCAGCCAGAGACAGTTTAGAGAAAAACTGTTTTTT. The chain recombines TRBV3-1 (or the pseudogene TRBV3-2) with TRBJ1-4, with D possibly being TRBD1 (5 bases). The germline V and J ends were trimmed by 3 bases and 8 bases, with 13 bases remaining between them. The length of the CDR3 is 14 residues. Per germline, CDR1 LGHDT and CDR2 YNNKEL (reference sequence).

CDR3 loop: CASGPGQGREPQHF. The CDR3 DNA reads TGTGCCAGTGGGCCGGGACAGGGAAGGGAGCCCCAGCATTTT. The J gene is TRBJ1-5, the V gene TRBV19; the match to TRBD1 covers 9 bases. Trimming at V came to 8 bases and at J to 8 bases, leaving 10 bases not matched to a gene. This CDR3 has 14 residues. Germline assignment: CDR1 LNHDA and CDR2 SQIVND (reference sequence). Filled out from reference TRBV19 and TRBJ1-5, the complete variable domain reads DGGITQSPKYLFRKEGQNVTLSCEQNLNHDAMYWYRQDPGQGLRLIYYSQIVNDFQKGDIAEGYSVSREKKESFPLTVTSAQKNPTAFYLCASGPGQGREPQHFGDGTRLSIL.

The V and J genes are TRBV6-2 or TRBV6-3 and TRBJ1-1; possibly TRBD1 for D (6 bases). Trimming removed 5 bases from V and 3 bases from J, with 10 bases in between. Germline assignment: CDR1 MNHEY and CDR2 SVGEGT. The CDR3 has 13 amino acids. The CDR3: CASSRGADTEAFF. DNA for the CDR3: TGTGCCAGCAGTCGGGGGGCGGACACTGAAGCTTTCTTT.